This T cell receptor (beta chain) is from a study of T-cell memory formation after mild COVID-19. One entry per CDR3 protein results from TCRdb running MiXCR on the 5' RACE reads. The sample contains 400,000 to 500,000 distinct CDR3 sequences, 15% to 20% of which appear only once. This clonotype was detected many times. Its antigen is not identified. Findings of the study overall: Whether day 37 second-wave clones are SARS-CoV-2-specific was not confirmed. Within pre-infection memory, some responding clones were found, suggesting cross-reactive memory joined.

This sequence was found in an adult woman who had mild COVID-19 (a few samples of this study predate the infection). Cell type and time point are not known. Source material: PBMCs or a T cell subset sorted from them (not recorded which).

This CDR3 reads CASSLSLSANEQYF. The CDR3, as DNA: TGTGCCAGCAGCTTGAGCCTATCAGCCAACGAGCAGTACTTC. This chain uses TRBV7-9 with TRBJ2-7; D gene unclear. Between the trimmed V and J ends, which lost 3 bases and 5 bases, there was a span of 14 bases. This CDR3 is 14 amino acids long. Germline assignment: CDR1 SEHNR and CDR2 FQNEAQ (reference sequence).